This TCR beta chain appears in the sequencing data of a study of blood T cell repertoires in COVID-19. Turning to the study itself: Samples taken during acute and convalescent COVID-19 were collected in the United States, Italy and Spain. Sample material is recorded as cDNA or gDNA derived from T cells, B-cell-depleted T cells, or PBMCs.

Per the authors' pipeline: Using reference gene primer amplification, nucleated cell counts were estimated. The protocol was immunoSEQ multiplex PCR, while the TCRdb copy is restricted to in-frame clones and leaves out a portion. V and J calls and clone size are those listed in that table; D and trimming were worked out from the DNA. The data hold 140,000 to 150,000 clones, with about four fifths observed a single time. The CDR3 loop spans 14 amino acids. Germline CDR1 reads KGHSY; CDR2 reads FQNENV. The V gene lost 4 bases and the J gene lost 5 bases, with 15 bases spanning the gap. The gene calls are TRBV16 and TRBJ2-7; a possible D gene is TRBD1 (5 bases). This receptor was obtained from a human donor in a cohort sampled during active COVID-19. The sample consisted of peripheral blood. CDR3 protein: CASSLRQGSHEQYF. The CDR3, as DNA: TGTGCCAGCAGCCTCCGTCAGGGCTCGCACGAGCAGTACTTC.